A single sample gave rise to the 9 T cell receptor beta chains below, sequenced in a study of a mutant IDH1 vaccine in newly diagnosed glioma. Data came from immunoSEQ multiplex PCR; TCRdb stores just in-frame clones and leaves some out. The table records about 27,000 clones, 93% of them present only once. As to time point: baseline, week 1 (first vaccination visit). Treatment of the sample: pre-vaccination baseline after standard-of-care therapy. Sample: PBMCs, taken from a glioma patient treated with radiotherapy, temozolomide or both. The receptor source for this set is a man aged 35-49 years with glioma.

The chain carries TRBV5-4 and TRBJ1-4, with a possible D match to TRBD1 (6 bases). The CDR3 covers 15 residues. The V gene lost 3 bases and the J gene lost 10 bases, with 19 bases spanning the gap. CDR1 is SGHNT and CDR2 is YYREEE in the germline V gene (reference sequence). The DNA of the CDR3 is TGTGCCAGCAGCTCAAACCAGGGGACACCGTTAAAACTGTTTTTT. Translation: CASSSNQGTPLKLFF.

V is TRBV11-2 and J is TRBJ2-3; 9 nucleotides line up with TRBD2. Germline loops: CDR1 SGHAT, CDR2 FQNNGV. The CDR3 sequence is 17 residues long. V trimming: 2 bases; J trimming: 4 bases; junction bases outside the gene matches: 10. CDR3 nucleotides: TGTGCCAGCAGCTTATCTACTAGCGGGCCCAGGGCAGATACGCAGTATTTT. Residues: CASSLSTSGPRADTQYF.

This sequence joins TRBV19 and TRBJ1-3; weak D call: TRBD1 (5 bases). CDR1 is LNHDA and CDR2 is SQIVND in the germline V gene (reference sequence). The V and J ends lost 3 bases and 0 bases respectively, with 15 bases between them. The CDR3 consists of 17 residues. The CDR3 loop is CASSMETGTHSGNTIYF. The CDR3 nucleotides are TGTGCCAGTAGTATGGAAACGGGGACTCACTCTGGAAACACCATATATTTT.

This chain links TRBV11-2 with TRBJ1-2; 7 nucleotides line up with TRBD1. Germline CDR1 is SGHAT and CDR2 is FQNNGV. The CDR3 covers 13 residues. Trimming took 7 bases from V and 2 from J; bases not matched to a gene: 4. CDR3 region: CASKETGNYGYTF. CDR3 DNA: TGTGCCAGCAAGGAGACAGGGAACTATGGCTACACCTTC.

J is TRBJ2-7 and V is TRBV5-5, with D perhaps matching TRBD1 or TRBD2 (5 bases each). CDR3 length: 13 residues. In germline, CDR1 is SGHKS, CDR2 YYEKEE (reference sequence). V was shortened by 0 bases and J by 3 bases, with 7 bases between the two germline ends. The CDR3 protein is CASSLGGFYEQYF. The CDR3 region has the DNA TGTGCCAGCAGCTTGGGGGGGTTCTACGAGCAGTACTTC. Looking up the rest from reference TRBV5-5 and TRBJ2-7 gives the full variable domain: DAGVTQSPTHLIKTRGQQVTLRCSPISGHKSVSWYQQVLGQGPQFIFQYYEKEERGRGNFPDRFSARQFPNYSSELNVNALLLGDSALYLCASSLGGFYEQYFGPGTRLTVT.

The chain links TRBV6-5 to TRBJ1-6, with TRBD1 matching over 7 bases. V was pared by 5 bases and J by 12 bases, with 13 bases of the junction left unmatched. CDR3 length: 15 amino acids. CDR1 is MNHEY, CDR2 SVGAGI, per germline. This CDR3 is CASSPGGQGGLPLHF. CDR3 nucleotide sequence: TGTGCCAGCAGTCCCGGAGGCCAGGGGGGATTACCCCTCCACTTT.

The gene calls are TRBV30 and TRBJ2-2; TRBD1 aligns across 9 bases. The germline CDR1 and CDR2 sequences are GTSNPN and SVGIG (reference sequence). This CDR3 spans 14 amino acids. Unmatched junction bases numbered 6, after V lost 3 bases and J lost 7 bases. This chain's CDR3 is CAWSGTGKGGELFF. DNA for the CDR3: TGTGCCTGGAGCGGGACAGGGAAAGGCGGGGAGCTGTTTTTT. Variable domain in full (rest from reference TRBV30 and TRBJ2-2): SQTIHQWPATLVQPVGSPLSLECTVEGTSNPNLYWYRQAAGRGLQLLFYSVGIGQISSEVPQNLSASRPQDRQFILSSKKLLLSDSGFYLCAWSGTGKGGELFFGEGSRLTVL.

This chain joins TRBV5-1 and TRBJ1-1; a possible D gene is TRBD1 (5 bases). The CDR3 loop spans 14 amino acids. The ends were cut back, 3 bases at V and 3 bases at J, with 12 bases in the middle. CDR1 is SGHRS and CDR2 is YFSETQ in the germline V gene. CDR3 sequence reads: CASSSQADYTEAFF. The CDR3 nucleotides are TGCGCCAGCAGCTCACAGGCCGATTACACTGAAGCTTTCTTT.

V gene TRBV27 combines with J gene TRBJ1-1; D unresolved. The CDR3 spans 13 residues. The V gene lost 6 bases and the J gene lost 3 bases, with 11 bases spanning the gap. CDR1 is MNHEY and CDR2 is SMNVEV in the germline V gene (reference sequence). CDR3 sequence reads: CASSLTVHTEAFF. CDR3 DNA: TGTGCCAGCAGCCTGACGGTGCACACTGAAGCTTTCTTT.